The T cell receptor beta chain described here comes from a study of blood T cell repertoires in COVID-19. Study-wide background: T cells, B-cell-depleted T cells, or PBMCs provided the cDNA or gDNA that served as material.

Produced via immunoSEQ multiplex PCR; TCRdb's table is partial and in-frame only. Among about 110,000 clones listed, over 60% were seen once. The Seattle patients joined while their infection was active and were tracked longitudinally afterward. The germline V gene has CDR1 SNHLY and CDR2 FYNNEI. There are 17 residues in the CDR3. The V segment lost 3 bases and the J segment 1 base; nucleotides outside the gene matches: 12. The specimen was peripheral blood. This chain connects TRBV2 to TRBJ2-7; TRBD1 agrees at 7 bases. The receptor's source is a man older than 75 with COVID-19, enrolled during active disease. The CDR3 loop is CASSDPAMGQISYEQYF. The DNA for the CDR3 is TGTGCCAGCAGTGACCCAGCCATGGGACAGATTTCCTACGAGCAGTACTTC.